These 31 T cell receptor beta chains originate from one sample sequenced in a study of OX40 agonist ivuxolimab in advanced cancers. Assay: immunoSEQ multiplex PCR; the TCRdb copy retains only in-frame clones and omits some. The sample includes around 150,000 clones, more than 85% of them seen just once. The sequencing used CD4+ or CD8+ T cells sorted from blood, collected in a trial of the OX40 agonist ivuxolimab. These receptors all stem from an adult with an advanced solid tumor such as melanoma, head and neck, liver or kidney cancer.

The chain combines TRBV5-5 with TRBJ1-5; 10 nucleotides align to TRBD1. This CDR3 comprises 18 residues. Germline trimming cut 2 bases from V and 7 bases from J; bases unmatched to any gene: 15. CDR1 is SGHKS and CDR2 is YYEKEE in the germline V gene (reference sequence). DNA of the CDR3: TGTGCCAGCAGCTTTTACCCCGGGACAGGGGTCCCGAGACAGCCCCAGCATTTT. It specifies CASSFYPGTGVPRQPQHF.

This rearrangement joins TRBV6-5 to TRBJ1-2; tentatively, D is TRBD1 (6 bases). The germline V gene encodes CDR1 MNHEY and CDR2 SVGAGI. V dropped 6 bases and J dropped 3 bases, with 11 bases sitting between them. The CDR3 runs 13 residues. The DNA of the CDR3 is TGTGCCAGCAGCTACAGGGACTACTATGGCTACACCTTC. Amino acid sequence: CASSYRDYYGYTF.

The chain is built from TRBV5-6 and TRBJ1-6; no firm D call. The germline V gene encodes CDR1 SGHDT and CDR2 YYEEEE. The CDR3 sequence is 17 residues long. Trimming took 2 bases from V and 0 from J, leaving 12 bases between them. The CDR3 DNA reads TGTGCCAGCAGCTTTCCGAGACACAGCTCCTATAATTCACCCCTCCACTTT. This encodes CASSFPRHSSYNSPLHF.

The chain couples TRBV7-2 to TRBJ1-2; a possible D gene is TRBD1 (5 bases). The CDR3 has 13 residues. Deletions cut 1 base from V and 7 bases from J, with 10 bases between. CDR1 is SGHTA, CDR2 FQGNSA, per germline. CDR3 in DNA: TGTGCCAGCAGCTTAGGCAGGGAGGGTGGCTACACCTTC. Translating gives CASSLGREGGYTF.

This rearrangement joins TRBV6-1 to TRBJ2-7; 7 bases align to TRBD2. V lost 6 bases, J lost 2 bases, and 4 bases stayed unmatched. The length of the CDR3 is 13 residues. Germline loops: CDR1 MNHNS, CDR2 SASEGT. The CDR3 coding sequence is TGTGCCAGCAGGGCTAGCGGCGCCTACGAGCAGTACTTC. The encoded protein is CASRASGAYEQYF.

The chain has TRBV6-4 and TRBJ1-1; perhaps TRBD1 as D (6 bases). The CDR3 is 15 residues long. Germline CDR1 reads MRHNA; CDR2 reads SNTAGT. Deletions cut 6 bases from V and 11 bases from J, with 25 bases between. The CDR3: CASSERIAQGWGAFF. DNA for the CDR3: TGTGCCAGCAGCGAACGTATAGCCCAGGGGTGGGGGGCTTTCTTT.

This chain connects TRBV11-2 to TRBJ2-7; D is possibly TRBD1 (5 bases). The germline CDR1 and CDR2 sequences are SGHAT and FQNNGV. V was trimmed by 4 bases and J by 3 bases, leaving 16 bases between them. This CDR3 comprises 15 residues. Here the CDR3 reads CASSSLPQGDYEQYF. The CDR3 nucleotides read TGTGCCAGCAGCTCTCTGCCGCAAGGGGACTACGAGCAGTACTTC.

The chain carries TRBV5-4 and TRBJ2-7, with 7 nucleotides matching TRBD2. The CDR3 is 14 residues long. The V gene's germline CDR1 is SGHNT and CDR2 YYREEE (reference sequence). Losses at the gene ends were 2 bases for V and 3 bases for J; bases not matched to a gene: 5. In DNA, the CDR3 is TGTGCCAGCAGCTTAGGCCAGCGGGACTACGAGCAGTACTTC. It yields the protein CASSLGQRDYEQYF.

The CDR3 sequence is CASTTQGGPSGQLFF. The CDR3 DNA reads TGTGCCAGCACCACCCAGGGGGGCCCGTCTGGGCAACTGTTTTTT. This sequence joins TRBV6-5 and TRBJ1-4; 7 nucleotides align to TRBD1. The CDR3 is 15 amino acids. V lost 7 bases and J lost 12; bases outside the gene matches: 17. Germline V gene sequence: CDR1 MNHEY, CDR2 SVGAGI.

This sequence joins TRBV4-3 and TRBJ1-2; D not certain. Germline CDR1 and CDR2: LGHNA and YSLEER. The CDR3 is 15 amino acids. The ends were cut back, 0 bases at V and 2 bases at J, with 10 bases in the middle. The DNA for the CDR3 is TGCGCCAGCAGCCAAGAAGGCGGGAGAAACTATGGCTACACCTTC. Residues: CASSQEGGRNYGYTF.

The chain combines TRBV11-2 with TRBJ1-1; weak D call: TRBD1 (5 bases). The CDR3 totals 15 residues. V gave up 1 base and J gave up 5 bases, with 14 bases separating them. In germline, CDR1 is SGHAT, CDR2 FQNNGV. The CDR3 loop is CASSLARGGGTEAFF. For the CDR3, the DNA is TGTGCCAGCAGCTTAGCTCGCGGGGGAGGAACTGAAGCTTTCTTT.

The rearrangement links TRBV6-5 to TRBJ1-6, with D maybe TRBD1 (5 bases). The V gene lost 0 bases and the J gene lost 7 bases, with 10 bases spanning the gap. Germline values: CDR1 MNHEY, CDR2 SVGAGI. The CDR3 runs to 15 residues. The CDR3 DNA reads TGTGCCAGCAGTTACTCAGGGGCGGTCAATTCACCCCTCCACTTT. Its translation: CASSYSGAVNSPLHF.

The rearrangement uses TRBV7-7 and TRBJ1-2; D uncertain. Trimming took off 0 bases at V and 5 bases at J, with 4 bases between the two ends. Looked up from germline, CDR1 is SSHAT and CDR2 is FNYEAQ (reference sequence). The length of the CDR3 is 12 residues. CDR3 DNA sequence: TGTGCCAGCAGCTTAGCGGCGTATGGCTACACCTTC. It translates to CASSLAAYGYTF.

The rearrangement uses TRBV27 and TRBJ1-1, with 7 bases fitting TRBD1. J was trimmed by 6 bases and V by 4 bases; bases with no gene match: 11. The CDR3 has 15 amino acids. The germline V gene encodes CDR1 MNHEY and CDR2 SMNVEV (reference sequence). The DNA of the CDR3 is TGTGCCAGCAGTTCCTACAGGGGACCAATTTCTGAAGCTTTCTTT. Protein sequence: CASSSYRGPISEAFF.

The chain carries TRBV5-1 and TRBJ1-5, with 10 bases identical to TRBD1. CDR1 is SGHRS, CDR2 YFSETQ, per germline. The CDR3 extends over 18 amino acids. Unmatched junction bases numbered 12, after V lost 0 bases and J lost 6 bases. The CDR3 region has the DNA TGCGCCAGCAGCTTGGCCCCGACAGGGGGCGCGAGTGGTCAGCCCCAGCATTTT. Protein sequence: CASSLAPTGGASGQPQHF.

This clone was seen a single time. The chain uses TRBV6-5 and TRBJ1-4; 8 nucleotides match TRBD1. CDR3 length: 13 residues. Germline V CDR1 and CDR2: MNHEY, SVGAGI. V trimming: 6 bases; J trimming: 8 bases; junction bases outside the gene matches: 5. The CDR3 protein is CASSWTGREKLFF. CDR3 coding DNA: TGTGCCAGCAGCTGGACAGGGAGGGAAAAACTGTTTTTT.

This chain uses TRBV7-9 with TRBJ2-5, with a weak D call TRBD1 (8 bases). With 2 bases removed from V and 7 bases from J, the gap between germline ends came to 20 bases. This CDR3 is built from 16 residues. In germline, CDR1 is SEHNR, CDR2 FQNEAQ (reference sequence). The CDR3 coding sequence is TGTGCCAGCAGCTTACCCGACAGGGGCAGGGGGGGGACCCAGTACTTC. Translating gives CASSLPDRGRGGTQYF.

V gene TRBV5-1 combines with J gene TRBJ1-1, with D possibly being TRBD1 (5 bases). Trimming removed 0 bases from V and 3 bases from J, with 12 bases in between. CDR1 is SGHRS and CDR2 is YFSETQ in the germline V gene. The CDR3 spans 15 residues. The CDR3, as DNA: TGCGCCAGCAGCTTGGGGGGCGGCCAGTACACTGAAGCTTTCTTT. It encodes CASSLGGGQYTEAFF.

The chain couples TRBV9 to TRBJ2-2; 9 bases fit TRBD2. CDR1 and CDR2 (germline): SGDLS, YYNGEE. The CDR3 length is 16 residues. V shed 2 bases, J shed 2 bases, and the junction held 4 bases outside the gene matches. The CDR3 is CASSVRGGPNTGELFF. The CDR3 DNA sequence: TGTGCCAGCAGCGTGCGGGGGGGCCCAAACACCGGGGAGCTGTTTTTT.

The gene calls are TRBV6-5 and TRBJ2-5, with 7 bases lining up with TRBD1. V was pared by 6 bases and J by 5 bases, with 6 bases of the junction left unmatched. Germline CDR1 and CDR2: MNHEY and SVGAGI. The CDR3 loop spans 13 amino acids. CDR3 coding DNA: TGTGCCAGCAGGTGGGACAGTTACGAGACCCAGTACTTC. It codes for CASRWDSYETQYF.

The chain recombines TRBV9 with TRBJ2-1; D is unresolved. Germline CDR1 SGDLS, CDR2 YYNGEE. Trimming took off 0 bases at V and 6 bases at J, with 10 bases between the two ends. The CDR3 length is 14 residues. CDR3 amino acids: CASSVAALINEQFF. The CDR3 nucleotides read TGTGCCAGCAGCGTAGCCGCCCTCATCAATGAGCAGTTCTTC.

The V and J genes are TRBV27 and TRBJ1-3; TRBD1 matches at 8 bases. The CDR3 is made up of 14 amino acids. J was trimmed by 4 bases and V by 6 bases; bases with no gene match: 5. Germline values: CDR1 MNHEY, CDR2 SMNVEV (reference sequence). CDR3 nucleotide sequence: TGTGCCAGCAGCGGACAGGGCGAAGGAAACACCATATATTTT. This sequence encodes CASSGQGEGNTIYF.

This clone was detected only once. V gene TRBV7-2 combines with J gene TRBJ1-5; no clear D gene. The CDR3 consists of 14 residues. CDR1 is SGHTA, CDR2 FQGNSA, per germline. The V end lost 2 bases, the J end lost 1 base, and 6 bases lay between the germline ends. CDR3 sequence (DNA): TGTGCCAGCAGCTTAAGCGCCAGCAATCAGCCCCAGCATTTT. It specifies CASSLSASNQPQHF.

The CDR3 DNA is TGTGCCAGTAGTATAGATATAGGACAGGTGATCTATCAGCCCCAGCATTTT. This translates into CASSIDIGQVIYQPQHF. The chain uses TRBV19 and TRBJ1-5; 7 bases line up with TRBD1. J lost 5 bases, V lost 0 bases, and 10 bases had no gene match. The germline CDR1 and CDR2 sequences are LNHDA and SQIVND (reference sequence). There are 17 residues in the CDR3.

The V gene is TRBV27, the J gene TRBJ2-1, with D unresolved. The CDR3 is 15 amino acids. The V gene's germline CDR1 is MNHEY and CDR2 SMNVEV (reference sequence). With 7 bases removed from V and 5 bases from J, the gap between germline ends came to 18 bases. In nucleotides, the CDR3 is TGTGCCAGCACCTCGGTGGCGACCAACAACAATGAGCAGTTCTTC. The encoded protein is CASTSVATNNNEQFF.

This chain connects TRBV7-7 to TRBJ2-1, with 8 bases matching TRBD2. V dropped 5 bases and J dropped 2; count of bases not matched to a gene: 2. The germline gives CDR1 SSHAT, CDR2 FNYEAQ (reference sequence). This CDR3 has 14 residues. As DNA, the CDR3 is TGTGCCAGCAGCCGGGGACTAGCCTACAATGAGCAGTTCTTC. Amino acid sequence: CASSRGLAYNEQFF.

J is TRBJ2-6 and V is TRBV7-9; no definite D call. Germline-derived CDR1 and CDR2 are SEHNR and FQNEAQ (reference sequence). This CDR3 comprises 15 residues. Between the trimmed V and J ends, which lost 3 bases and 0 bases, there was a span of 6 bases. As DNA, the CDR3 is TGTGCCAGCAGCTTGACGGACTCTGGGGCCAACGTCCTGACTTTC. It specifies CASSLTDSGANVLTF. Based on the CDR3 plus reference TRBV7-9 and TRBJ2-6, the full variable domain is DTGVSQNPRHKITKRGQNVTFRCDPISEHNRLYWYRQTLGQGPEFLTYFQNEAQLEKSRLLSDRFSAERPKGSFSTLEIQRTEQGDSAMYLCASSLTDSGANVLTFGAGSRLTVL.

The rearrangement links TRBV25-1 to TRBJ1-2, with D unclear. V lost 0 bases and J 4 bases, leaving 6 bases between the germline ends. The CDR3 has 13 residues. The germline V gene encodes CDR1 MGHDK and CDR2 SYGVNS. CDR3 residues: CASSEYRGYGYTF. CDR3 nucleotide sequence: TGTGCCAGCAGTGAATACCGGGGCTATGGCTACACCTTC.

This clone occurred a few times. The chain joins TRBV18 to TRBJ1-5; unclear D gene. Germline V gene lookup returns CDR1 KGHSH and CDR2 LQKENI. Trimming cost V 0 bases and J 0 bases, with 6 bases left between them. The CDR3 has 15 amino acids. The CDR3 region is CASSPPHASNQPQHF. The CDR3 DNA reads TGTGCCAGCTCACCACCTCACGCTAGCAATCAGCCCCAGCATTTT.

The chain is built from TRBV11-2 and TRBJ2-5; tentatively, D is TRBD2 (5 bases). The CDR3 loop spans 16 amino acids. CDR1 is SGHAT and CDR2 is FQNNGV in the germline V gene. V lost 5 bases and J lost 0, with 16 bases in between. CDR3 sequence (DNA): TGTGCCAGCAGCGGCAGGACTGACTGGTACCAAGAGACCCAGTACTTC. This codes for CASSGRTDWYQETQYF.

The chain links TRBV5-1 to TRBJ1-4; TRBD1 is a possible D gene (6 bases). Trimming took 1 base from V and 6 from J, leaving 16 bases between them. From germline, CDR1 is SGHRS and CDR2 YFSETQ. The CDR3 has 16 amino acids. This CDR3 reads CASSLSAVGGYEKLFF. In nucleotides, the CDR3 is TGCGCCAGCAGCTTGTCGGCTGTCGGGGGCTATGAAAAACTGTTTTTT.